This T cell receptor beta chain is from a study of OX40 agonist ivuxolimab in advanced cancers. The overall study: Hepatocellular carcinoma, melanoma, renal cell or head and neck cancer affected the dose-escalation patients. Subjects had a mean age of about 57 years, with a range of roughly 23 to 80; 82.7% were male.

Produced via immunoSEQ multiplex PCR; TCRdb's table is partial and in-frame only. The profile covers 81,000 or so clones, with around nine tenths appearing a single time and 0.47% taken by the ten largest. The table lists this clone with a count of one. Germline assignment: CDR1 SGHRS and CDR2 YFSETQ. This CDR3 is 15 amino acids long. Trimming removed 0 bases from V and 2 bases from J, with 9 bases in between. Autoimmune disease history or systemic immunosuppression excluded patients. The gene calls are TRBV5-1 and TRBJ1-3, with unresolved D. This sample comprised CD4+ or CD8+ T cells sorted from blood, obtained in a trial of the OX40 agonist ivuxolimab. The sequence derives from an adult with an advanced solid tumor such as melanoma, head and neck, liver or kidney cancer. Here the CDR3 reads CASSLAGETGNTIYF. CDR3 in DNA: TGCGCCAGCAGCTTGGCCGGGGAAACTGGAAACACCATATATTTT.